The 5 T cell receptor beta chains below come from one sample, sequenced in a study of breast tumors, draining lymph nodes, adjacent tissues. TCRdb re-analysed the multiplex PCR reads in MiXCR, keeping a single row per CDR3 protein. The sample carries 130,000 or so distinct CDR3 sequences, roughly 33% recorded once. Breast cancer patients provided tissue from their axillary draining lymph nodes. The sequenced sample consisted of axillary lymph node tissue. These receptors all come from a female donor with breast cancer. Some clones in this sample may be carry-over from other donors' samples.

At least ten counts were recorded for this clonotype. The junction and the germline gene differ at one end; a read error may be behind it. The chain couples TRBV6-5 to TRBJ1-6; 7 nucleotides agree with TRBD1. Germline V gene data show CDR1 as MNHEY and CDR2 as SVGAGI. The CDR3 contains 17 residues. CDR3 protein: CASSHSLKTGQSSPLHF. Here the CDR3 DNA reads TGTGCCAGCAGTCACTCTTTAAAGACAGGGCAGAGCTCACCCCTCCACTTT.

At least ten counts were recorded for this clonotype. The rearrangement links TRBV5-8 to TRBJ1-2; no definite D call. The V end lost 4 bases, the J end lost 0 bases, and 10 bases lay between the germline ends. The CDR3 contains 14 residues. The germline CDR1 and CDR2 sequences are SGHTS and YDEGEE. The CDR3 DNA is TGTGCCAGCAGCCCCGTCCCAGCTAACTATGGCTACACCTTC. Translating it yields CASSPVPANYGYTF.

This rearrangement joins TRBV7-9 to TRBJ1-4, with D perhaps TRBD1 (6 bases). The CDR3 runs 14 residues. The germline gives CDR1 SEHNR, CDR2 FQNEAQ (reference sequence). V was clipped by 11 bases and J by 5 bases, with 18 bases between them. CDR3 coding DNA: TGTGCCTCCGTCGGGGGCGCCCGCAATGAAAAACTGTTTTTT. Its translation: CASVGGARNEKLFF.

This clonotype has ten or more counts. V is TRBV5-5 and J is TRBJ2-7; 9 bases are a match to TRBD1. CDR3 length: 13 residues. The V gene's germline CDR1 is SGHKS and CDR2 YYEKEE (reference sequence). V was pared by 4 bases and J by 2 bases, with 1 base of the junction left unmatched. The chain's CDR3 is CASSRQGAYEQYF. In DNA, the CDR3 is TGTGCCAGCAGCCGACAGGGGGCCTACGAGCAGTACTTC.

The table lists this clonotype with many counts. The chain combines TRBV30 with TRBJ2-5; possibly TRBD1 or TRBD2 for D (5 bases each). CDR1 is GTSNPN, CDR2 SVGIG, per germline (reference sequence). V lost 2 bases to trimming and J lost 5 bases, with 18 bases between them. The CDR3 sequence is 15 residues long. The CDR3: CAWSLRSSWGETQYF. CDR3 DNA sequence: TGTGCCTGGAGTCTTCGGTCTAGCTGGGGGGAGACCCAGTACTTC.